Below are 2 T cell receptor beta chains sequenced from a single sample in a study of T cells in Graves' hyperthyroidism and ophthalmopathy. Researchers amplified the TCR beta CDR3 regions from RNA transcripts. The TCR CDR3 was amplified in a first-round RT-PCR using the HTBI primer set. MiXCR was run by TCRdb on the multiplex PCR reads, yielding one entry per CDR3 protein. The sample contains about 570,000 distinct CDR3 sequences, around 15% of which appear only once. The sequenced sample was blood. The receptors originated from a woman aged 40 to 50 with Graves' hyperthyroidism.

This clonotype was recorded at least ten times. The gene calls are TRBV3-1 and TRBJ1-2; tentative D call: TRBD1 (5 bases). The germline gives CDR1 LGHDT, CDR2 YNNKEL (reference sequence). V was shortened by 4 bases and J by 4 bases, with 10 bases between the two germline ends. The CDR3 runs to 13 residues. CDR3: CASSPQGGYGYTF. The CDR3 DNA reads TGTGCCAGCAGCCCGCAGGGAGGCTATGGCTACACCTTC.

The table lists this clonotype with a few counts. V usage is TRBV28 and J usage is TRBJ1-2, with a weak D call TRBD1 (5 bases). CDR3 size: 12 residues. V was trimmed by 5 bases and J by 13 bases, leaving 17 bases between them. Germline CDR1 is MDHEN and CDR2 is SYDVKM. The CDR3 DNA follows: TGTGCCAGCAGTCCCCGACAGTTGCTTTTCACCTTC. Translation: CASSPRQLLFTF.